This entry describes one T cell receptor (beta chain). What it recognizes is unknown. The data were taken from a study of regulatory T cells in long-lasting Graves disease. Study details: Under 3 months of antithyroid drugs had been taken by newly diagnosed Graves' patients.

The V end was cut by 3 bases, the J end by 6 bases, with 8 bases between. In germline, CDR1 is MGHRA, CDR2 YSYEKL. The CDR3 spans 12 residues. With iRepertoire HTBI primers and Arm-PCR of CDR3 regions, TCR beta libraries were built. TCRdb analysed the multiplex PCR reads with MiXCR anew, one entry per CDR3 protein. The repertoire consists of approximately 560,000 distinct CDR3 sequences, with about 15% occurring once and the leading ten covering around 12%. General study points: Having few samples may have compromised the accuracy. Persistent disease preferred TRBV28, TRBJ1-2 and TRBJ2-5; new disease, TRBV20-1 and TRBJ2-1.

Time point specified: newly diagnosed GD, antithyroid drugs for less than 3 months. Extracted RNA from PBMCs served as the source of the TCR library. The same sample was also used in a study of T cells in Graves' hyperthyroidism and ophthalmopathy. That report adds: Patients counted as stable if ophthalmopathy did not develop within 18 months.

This clonotype was obtained from a man in his late teens or twenties with Graves disease. Material: peripheral blood mononuclear cells (PBMCs), obtained at new diagnosis, from a patient treated with antithyroid drugs. The chain is built from TRBV4-1 and TRBJ1-2; D unclear. The CDR3 is CASSQASDGYTF. CDR3 nucleotide sequence: TGCGCCAGCAGCCAGGCGTCGGATGGCTACACCTTC.